This T cell receptor beta chain came from a study of blood T cells in healthy people across ages. The authors ran a second PCR of about 7 to 11 cycles using a sample-barcoded 5' primer and a J-beta primer mix. TCRdb used MiXCR to reprocess the 5' RACE reads, holding one entry per CDR3 protein. Altogether some 290,000 distinct CDR3 sequences are present, around 30% being singletons, with the ten largest covering 29%. V lost 4 bases to trimming and J lost 5 bases; unmatched junction nucleotides: 5. Per the germline V gene, CDR1 is SGDLS and CDR2 is YYNGEE. The CDR3 is 13 residues long. This clonotype was seen a few times.

Specimen: blood. The clonotype was recovered from an older woman in good health. This chain links TRBV9 with TRBJ1-1, with 7 bases fitting TRBD1. DNA of the CDR3: TGTGCCAGCAGCCCCGCAGGGGGAACTGAAGCTTTCTTT. Its protein product is CASSPAGGTEAFF.